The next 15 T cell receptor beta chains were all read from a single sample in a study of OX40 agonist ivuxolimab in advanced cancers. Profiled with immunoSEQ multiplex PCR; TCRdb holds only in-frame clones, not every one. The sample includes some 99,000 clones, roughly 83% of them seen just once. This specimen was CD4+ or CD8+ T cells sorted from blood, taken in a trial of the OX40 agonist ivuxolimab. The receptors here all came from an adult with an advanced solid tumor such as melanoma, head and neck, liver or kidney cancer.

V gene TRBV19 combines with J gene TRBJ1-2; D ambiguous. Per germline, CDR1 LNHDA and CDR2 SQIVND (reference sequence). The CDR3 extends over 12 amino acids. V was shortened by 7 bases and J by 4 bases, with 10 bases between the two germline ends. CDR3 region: CASNNPVYGYTF. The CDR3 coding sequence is TGTGCCAGTAATAATCCCGTCTATGGCTACACCTTC.

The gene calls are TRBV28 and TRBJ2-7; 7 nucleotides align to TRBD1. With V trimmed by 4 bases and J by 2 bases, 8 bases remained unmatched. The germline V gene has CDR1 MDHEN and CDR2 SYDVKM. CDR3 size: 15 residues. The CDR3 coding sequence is TGTGCCAGCAGTTCCCCCAGGGGGTTTACCTACGAGCAGTACTTC. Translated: CASSSPRGFTYEQYF. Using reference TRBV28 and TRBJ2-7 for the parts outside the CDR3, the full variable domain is DVKVTQSSRYLVKRTGEKVFLECVQDMDHENMFWYRQDPGLGLRLIYFSYDVKMKEKGDIPEGYSVSREKKERFSLILESASTNQTSMYLCASSSPRGFTYEQYFGPGTRLTVT.

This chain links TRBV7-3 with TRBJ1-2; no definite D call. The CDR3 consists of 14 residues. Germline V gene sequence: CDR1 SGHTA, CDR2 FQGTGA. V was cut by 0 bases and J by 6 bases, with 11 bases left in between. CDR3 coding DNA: TGTGCCAGCAGCTTAACAGCGGCAGCTGATGGCTACACCTTC. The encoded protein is CASSLTAAADGYTF.

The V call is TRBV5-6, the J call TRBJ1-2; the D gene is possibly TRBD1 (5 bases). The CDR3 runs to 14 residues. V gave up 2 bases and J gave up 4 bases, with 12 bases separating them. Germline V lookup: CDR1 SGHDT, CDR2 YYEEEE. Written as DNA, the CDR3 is TGTGCCAGCAGCTTCAGGGACCGGAGCTATGGCTACACCTTC. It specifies CASSFRDRSYGYTF.

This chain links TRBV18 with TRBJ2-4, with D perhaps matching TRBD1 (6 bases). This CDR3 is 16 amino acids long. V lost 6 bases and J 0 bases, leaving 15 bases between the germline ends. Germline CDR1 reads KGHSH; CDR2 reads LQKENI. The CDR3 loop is CASSPGQTIAKNIQYF. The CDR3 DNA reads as TGTGCCAGCTCGCCCGGACAGACGATAGCCAAAAACATTCAGTACTTC.

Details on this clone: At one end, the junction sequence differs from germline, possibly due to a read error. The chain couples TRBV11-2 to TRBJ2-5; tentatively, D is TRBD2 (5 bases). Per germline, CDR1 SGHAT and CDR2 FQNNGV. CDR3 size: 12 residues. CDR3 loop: CASSLVVGALHF. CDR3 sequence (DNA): TGTGCCAGCAGCTTAGTGGTGGGAGCGCTACACTTC.

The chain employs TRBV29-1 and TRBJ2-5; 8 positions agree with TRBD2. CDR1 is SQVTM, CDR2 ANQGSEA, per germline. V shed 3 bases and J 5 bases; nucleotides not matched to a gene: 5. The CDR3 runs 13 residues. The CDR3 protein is CSVDLASGETQYF. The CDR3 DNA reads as TGCAGCGTTGACTTGGCTAGCGGGGAGACCCAGTACTTC.

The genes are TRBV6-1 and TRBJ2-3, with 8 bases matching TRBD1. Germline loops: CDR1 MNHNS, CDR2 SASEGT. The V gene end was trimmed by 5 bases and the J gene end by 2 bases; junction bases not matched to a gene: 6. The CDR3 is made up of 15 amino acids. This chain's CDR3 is CASSIRDRFTDTQYF. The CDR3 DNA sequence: TGTGCCAGCAGTATCCGGGACAGGTTCACAGATACGCAGTATTTT.

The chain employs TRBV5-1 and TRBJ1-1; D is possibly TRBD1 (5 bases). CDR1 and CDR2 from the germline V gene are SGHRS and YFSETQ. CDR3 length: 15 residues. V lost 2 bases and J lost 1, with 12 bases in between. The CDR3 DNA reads TGCGCCAGCAGCTTTTCGGCGGGGGGGAACACTGAAGCTTTCTTT. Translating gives CASSFSAGGNTEAFF.

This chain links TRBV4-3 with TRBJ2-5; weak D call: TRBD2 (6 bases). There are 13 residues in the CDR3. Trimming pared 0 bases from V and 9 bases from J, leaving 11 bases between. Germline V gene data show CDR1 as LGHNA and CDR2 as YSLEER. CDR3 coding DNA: TGCGCCAGCAGCCAAGATCAGTGGGGGGCCCAGTACTTC. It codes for CASSQDQWGAQYF.

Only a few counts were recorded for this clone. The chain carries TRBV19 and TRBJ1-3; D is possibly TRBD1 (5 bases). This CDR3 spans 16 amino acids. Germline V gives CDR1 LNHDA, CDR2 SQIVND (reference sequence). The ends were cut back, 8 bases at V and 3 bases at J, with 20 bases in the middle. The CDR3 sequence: CASEARAGRIGNTIYF. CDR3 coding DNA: TGTGCCAGTGAGGCAAGGGCAGGGAGGATTGGAAACACCATATATTTT.

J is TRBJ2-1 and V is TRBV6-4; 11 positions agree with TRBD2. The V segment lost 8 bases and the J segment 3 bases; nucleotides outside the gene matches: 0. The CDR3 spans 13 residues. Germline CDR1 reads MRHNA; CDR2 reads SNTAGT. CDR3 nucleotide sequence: TGTGCCAGCGGGACTAGCGGCTACAATGAGCAGTTCTTC. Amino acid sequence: CASGTSGYNEQFF.

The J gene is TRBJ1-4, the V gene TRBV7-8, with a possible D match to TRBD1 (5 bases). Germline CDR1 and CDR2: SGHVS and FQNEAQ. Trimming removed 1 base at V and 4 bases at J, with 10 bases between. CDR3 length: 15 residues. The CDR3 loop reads CASSLVAGHNEKLFF. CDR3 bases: TGTGCCAGCAGCTTAGTAGCAGGGCATAATGAAAAACTGTTTTTT.

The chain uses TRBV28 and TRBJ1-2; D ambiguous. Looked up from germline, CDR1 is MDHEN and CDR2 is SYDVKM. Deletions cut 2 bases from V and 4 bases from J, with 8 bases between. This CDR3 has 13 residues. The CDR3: CASSLADVYGYTF. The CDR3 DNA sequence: TGTGCCAGCAGTTTAGCGGACGTCTATGGCTACACCTTC.

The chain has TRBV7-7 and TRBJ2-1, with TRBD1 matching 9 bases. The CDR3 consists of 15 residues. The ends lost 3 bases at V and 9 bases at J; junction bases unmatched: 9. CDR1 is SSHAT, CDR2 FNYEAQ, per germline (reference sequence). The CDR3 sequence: CASSFDRDRVSEQFF. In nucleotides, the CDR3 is TGTGCCAGCAGCTTTGACCGGGACAGGGTATCTGAGCAGTTCTTC.